The 24 T cell receptor beta chains below come from one sample, sequenced in a study of blood T cell repertoires in COVID-19 (dated by TCRdb to between 2020 and 2021). Libraries were made using the immunoSEQ multiplex PCR assay. Imported from immuneACCESS, the table was reduced by TCRdb to in-frame sequences with V and J called. These copies leave out some clones; in studies compared against another copy, an unresolved V gene accounts for under half, and the cause of the remainder is not known. The table for this sample lists roughly 100,000 clones; 85% to 90% of them were counted only once. Over 12% of the sample belongs to the ten largest clones. Sequencing used peripheral blood. These receptor sequences come from a man aged 45 to 65 with acute or convalescent COVID-19.

This chain joins TRBV7-6 and TRBJ1-3; TRBD1 matches at 7 bases. Trimming took 5 bases from V and 8 from J; bases not matched to a gene: 0. The CDR3 covers 11 residues. The germline gives CDR1 SGHVS, CDR2 FNYEAQ. The CDR3 here is CASSTGDTIYF. The CDR3 DNA reads as TGTGCCAGCAGCACAGGGGACACCATATATTTT. Using reference TRBV7-6 and TRBJ1-3 for the parts outside the CDR3, the full variable domain is GAGVSQSPRYKVTKRGQDVALRCDPISGHVSLYWYRQALGQGPEFLTYFNYEAQQDKSGLPNDRFSAERPEGSISTLTIQRTEQRDSAMYRCASSTGDTIYFGEGSWLTVV.

The chain has TRBV10-3 and TRBJ2-5; D gene uncertain. Trimming left V 5 bases short and J 1 base short, with 5 bases between. The CDR3 is 12 amino acids. Germline values: CDR1 ENHRY, CDR2 SYGVKD. The CDR3 DNA sequence: TGTGCCATCAGTAACAGCCAAGAGACCCAGTACTTC. Translated: CAISNSQETQYF.

The genes are TRBV10-3 and TRBJ2-7; 7 bases map to TRBD2. V dropped 10 bases and J dropped 3; count of bases not matched to a gene: 6. Germline loops: CDR1 ENHRY, CDR2 SYGVKD. The CDR3 runs to 12 residues. This CDR3 reads CATCSGGYEQYF. For the CDR3, the DNA is TGTGCCACCTGTTCGGGGGGCTACGAGCAGTACTTC.

The chain is built from TRBV10-2 and TRBJ2-1; D gene uncertain. CDR3 size: 15 residues. In germline, CDR1 is WSHSY, CDR2 SAAADI. V dropped 4 bases and J dropped 0 bases, with 10 bases sitting between them. DNA for the CDR3: TGCGCCAGCAGTGGAAGAGCCCACTCCTACAATGAGCAGTTCTTC. This gives the protein CASSGRAHSYNEQFF.

Details on this clone: Other nucleotide sequences from this sample produce the same CDR3. This rearrangement joins TRBV3-1 (or the pseudogene TRBV3-2) to TRBJ2-1; TRBD2 matches at 13 bases. Germline CDR1 LGHDT, CDR2 YNNKEL (reference sequence). This CDR3 contains 14 residues. J was trimmed by 8 bases and V by 4 bases; bases with no gene match: 2. The CDR3 reads CASSLGLAGDEQFF. The CDR3 DNA follows: TGTGCCAGCAGCCTCGGACTAGCGGGAGATGAGCAGTTCTTC.

The chain carries TRBV4-1 and TRBJ2-7, with TRBD2 as a possible D gene (7 bases). The ends were cut back, 1 base at V and 3 bases at J, with 19 bases in the middle. Germline lookup yields CDR1 MGHRA and CDR2 YSYEKL. There are 17 residues in the CDR3. CDR3 protein: CASSQALVGGGLYEQYF. The CDR3 DNA follows: TGCGCCAGCAGCCAAGCTCTAGTAGGGGGAGGGCTCTACGAGCAGTACTTC.

The chain joins TRBV5-1 to TRBJ2-7; possible D gene TRBD2, 6 bases. Looked up from germline, CDR1 is SGHRS and CDR2 is YFSETQ. V lost 1 base and J 3 bases, leaving 8 bases between the germline ends. This CDR3 region has 13 residues. The CDR3 sequence: CASSLYGSYEQYF. CDR3 bases: TGCGCCAGCAGCTTGTACGGGAGCTACGAGCAGTACTTC.

V usage is TRBV7-2 and J usage is TRBJ1-1; D possibly corresponds to TRBD1 (5 bases). The CDR3 contains 13 residues. Germline CDR1 SGHTA, CDR2 FQGNSA. V gave up 8 bases and J gave up 6 bases, with 16 bases separating them. CDR3 nucleotide sequence: TGTGCCAGCGGGGCCCCTACGAAAGCTGAAGCTTTCTTT. This sequence encodes CASGAPTKAEAFF.

The V gene is TRBV6-5, the J gene TRBJ2-1; D perhaps matches TRBD2 (6 bases). This CDR3 is built from 15 residues. V lost 2 bases to trimming and J lost 5 bases, with 13 bases between them. Germline CDR1 and CDR2: MNHEY and SVGAGI. The CDR3 region is CASSYGAGSHNEQFF. CDR3 coding DNA: TGTGCCAGCAGTTACGGAGCGGGCTCACACAATGAGCAGTTCTTC.

The sample holds one count of this clone. V and J are TRBV29-1 and TRBJ2-5; 10 nucleotides agree with TRBD2. Trimming at V came to 4 bases and at J to 6 bases, leaving 11 bases not matched to a gene. Germline V gene data show CDR1 as SQVTM and CDR2 as ANQGSEA. This CDR3 contains 15 residues. CDR3 DNA: TGCAGCGTTGGAGTGGCCAGCGGGAGGGGAAAGACCCAGTACTTC. Its protein is CSVGVASGRGKTQYF.

V usage is TRBV11-2 and J usage is TRBJ2-7; 11 bases fit TRBD1. The CDR3 is made up of 15 amino acids. In germline, CDR1 is SGHAT, CDR2 FQNNGV. J was trimmed by 2 bases and V by 4 bases; bases with no gene match: 4. The CDR3 bases are TGTGCCAGCAGCTCCCCGGGACAGGGGGCCTACGAGCAGTACTTC. Its translation is CASSSPGQGAYEQYF.

This clone was seen a handful of times. V gene TRBV6-5 combines with J gene TRBJ2-7, with 12 bases aligning to TRBD2. CDR1 MNHEY and CDR2 SVGAGI come from the germline V gene. The CDR3 runs 15 residues. V lost 7 bases to trimming and J lost 9 bases; unmatched junction nucleotides: 13. CDR3 coding DNA: TGTGCCAGCACCCAAGCCTCTAGCGGGAGGGCTGCGCAGTACTTC. Its translation: CASTQASSGRAAQYF.

The chain joins TRBV7-9 to TRBJ2-1; tentatively, D is TRBD2 (6 bases). V gave up 4 bases and J gave up 0 bases, with 16 bases separating them. The CDR3 has 17 amino acids. Germline CDR1 reads SEHNR; CDR2 reads FQNEAQ (reference sequence). Here the CDR3 reads CASSYKTRPDSYNEQFF. The CDR3 nucleotides read TGTGCCAGCAGCTACAAGACTAGACCCGACTCCTACAATGAGCAGTTCTTC.

Only a few counts were recorded for this clone. This rearrangement joins TRBV11-2 to TRBJ1-1; 7 bases align to TRBD1. The CDR3 runs 19 residues. After removal of 1 base from V and 4 bases from J, the junction contained 18 bases not matched to a gene. Per germline, CDR1 SGHAT and CDR2 FQNNGV. In DNA, the CDR3 is TGTGCCAGCAGCTTAGCAGGGGGTTCTATGTATTTTGGGCCCACTGAAGCTTTCTTT. Its translation: CASSLAGGSMYFGPTEAFF.

The J gene is TRBJ1-3, the V gene TRBV9; D is undetermined. The germline V gene has CDR1 SGDLS and CDR2 YYNGEE. There are 15 residues in the CDR3. The ends were cut back, 2 bases at V and 0 bases at J, with 9 bases in the middle. This CDR3 is CASSVDGSSGNTIYF. The CDR3 DNA reads TGTGCCAGCAGCGTTGATGGCAGCTCTGGAAACACCATATATTTT.

The chain joins TRBV27 to TRBJ2-5; tentative D call: TRBD2 (6 bases). There are 15 residues in the CDR3. CDR1 is MNHEY and CDR2 is SMNVEV in the germline V gene (reference sequence). Trimming pared 2 bases from V and 5 bases from J, leaving 15 bases between. The DNA of the CDR3 is TGTGCCAGCAGTTTAAGGACCGGGGGTATGGAGACCCAGTACTTC. As protein: CASSLRTGGMETQYF.

This clone occurred a few times. The gene calls are TRBV9 and TRBJ1-2; TRBD1 matches 7 bases. The CDR3 loop spans 16 amino acids. Germline V gene lookup returns CDR1 SGDLS and CDR2 YYNGEE. Unmatched junction bases numbered 15, after V lost 2 bases and J lost 8 bases. In DNA form, the CDR3 reads TGTGCCAGCAGCGTTGATACGGTCCAGGGGGATCAGGGCTACACCTTC. Translation gives CASSVDTVQGDQGYTF.

The chain couples TRBV5-6 to TRBJ2-1; 9 positions match TRBD1. Germline V CDR1 and CDR2: SGHDT, YYEEEE. The CDR3 has 17 amino acids. V trimming: 4 bases; J trimming: 5 bases; junction bases outside the gene matches: 13. As DNA, the CDR3 is TGTGCCAGCAGCCGTGGGACAGGGTTTGGTGGGAACAATGAGCAGTTCTTC. Its protein is CASSRGTGFGGNNEQFF. The full variable domain, completed using reference TRBV5-6 and TRBJ2-1, is DAGVTQSPTHLIKTRGQQVTLRCSPKSGHDTVSWYQQALGQGPQFIFQYYEEEERQRGNFPDRFSGHQFPNYSSELNVNALLLGDSALYLCASSRGTGFGGNNEQFFGPGTRLTVL.

This clone has a single count. The chain couples TRBV3-1 (or the pseudogene TRBV3-2) to TRBJ2-5; D is unresolved. Per germline, CDR1 LGHDT and CDR2 YNNKEL (reference sequence). V was cut by 2 bases and J by 5 bases, with 12 bases left in between. The CDR3 consists of 14 residues. The DNA for the CDR3 is TGTGCCAGCAGCCAACCCCCCCCCGGGGAGACCCAGTACTTC. Its translation: CASSQPPPGETQYF.

This clone was seen a few times. V usage is TRBV19 and J usage is TRBJ2-3; D possibly corresponds to TRBD2 (5 bases). Looked up from germline, CDR1 is LNHDA and CDR2 is SQIVND (reference sequence). There are 14 residues in the CDR3. V lost 5 bases and J lost 2, with 11 bases in between. The DNA of the CDR3 is TGTGCCAGTAGTGCGACTATGCACACAGATACGCAGTATTTT. Its protein product is CASSATMHTDTQYF.

The rearrangement links TRBV7-9 to TRBJ2-3; 9 nucleotides agree with TRBD2. The CDR3 contains 17 residues. V lost 1 base, J lost 4 bases, and 9 bases stayed unmatched. CDR1 and CDR2 from the germline V gene are SEHNR and FQNEAQ (reference sequence). The CDR3 DNA reads TGTGCCAGCAGCTTAGTTAGGCCTAGCGGGATCGCAGATACGCAGTATTTT. It encodes CASSLVRPSGIADTQYF.

The V and J genes are TRBV6-1 and TRBJ1-1; D unresolved. The V gene lost 3 bases and the J gene lost 1 base, with 12 bases spanning the gap. Germline CDR1 and CDR2: MNHNS and SASEGT. The CDR3 covers 15 residues. CDR3 protein: CASSEEGWENTEAFF. Written as DNA, the CDR3 is TGTGCCAGCAGTGAGGAGGGTTGGGAGAACACTGAAGCTTTCTTT.

The chain employs TRBV21-1 and TRBJ2-1; TRBD2, the table's D call, lacks a check against the DNA. TRBV21-1 is termed a pseudogene. The CDR3 contains 14 residues. The CDR3 loop is CATTGLRTPDEQFF. CDR3 nucleotide sequence: TGTGCCACTACGGGACTCCGGACCCCGGATGAGCAGTTCTTC.

This clone was counted once. The rearrangement links TRBV7-9 to TRBJ1-2; possibly TRBD1 for D (5 bases). CDR3 length equals 12 residues. In germline, CDR1 is SEHNR, CDR2 FQNEAQ (reference sequence). V shed 3 bases and J shed 7 bases, with 9 bases lying between them. The CDR3 here is CASSLGPIGYTF. CDR3 sequence (DNA): TGTGCCAGCAGCTTGGGGCCCATTGGCTACACCTTC.